The TCR beta chain under discussion was sequenced for a study of STAT5B mutations in CD4+ large granular lymphocyte leukemia. Study results and limitations: Main leukemic clonotypes were patient-specific, but under 30% appeared at low frequency elsewhere.

Sequenced by immunoSEQ multiplex PCR; TCRdb stores in-frame clones only, minus some. The table has around 34,000 clones, about 85% seen once; the top ten hold roughly 4.4%. On this clone itself: Antigen unknown.

Sequencing input: CD4+ T cells from blood buffy coats. This sequence was found in a human donor in good health.

The CDR3 DNA reads TGTGCCAGCAGCTTAGAGCTGCTGAACACTGAAGCTTTCTTT. Translating gives CASSLELLNTEAFF. The chain uses TRBV7-9 and TRBJ1-1, with D hard to call. The V and J ends lost 1 base and 0 bases respectively, with 6 bases between them. The CDR3 runs to 14 residues. Germline V gives CDR1 SEHNR, CDR2 FQNEAQ (reference sequence).